Listed here are 26 T cell receptor beta chains from one sample, sequenced in a study of CD8+ T cells in alopecia areata. Treatment reported: oral pan-JAK inhibitor, 5-10 mg twice daily. RNA extraction and reverse transcription yielded cDNA as sequencing template. Clones were sequenced by immunoSEQ multiplex PCR, and TCRdb holds only the in-frame ones, with some missing. This sample carries 90,000 or so clones, roughly 45% of them seen once, and the ten largest clones take around 20%. The sequences come from CD8+ T cells sorted from blood, collected at week 24, from a patient treated with tofacitinib. These receptors originate from a human donor with alopecia areata.

The rearrangement joins TRBV6-5 to TRBJ2-7, with 10 positions matching TRBD1. The CDR3 loop spans 16 amino acids. Germline V gene data show CDR1 as MNHEY and CDR2 as SVGAGI. After removal of 4 bases from V and 3 bases from J, the junction contained 9 bases not matched to a gene. The DNA of the CDR3 is TGTGCCAGCAGTTTATCCCCCGGGACAGGGGTCTACGAGCAGTACTTC. Its translation: CASSLSPGTGVYEQYF.

V and J are TRBV30 and TRBJ2-1; possible D gene TRBD2, 5 bases. Germline V CDR1 and CDR2: GTSNPN, SVGIG (reference sequence). CDR3 length equals 15 residues. V shed 0 bases and J shed 8 bases, with 17 bases lying between them. CDR3: CAWSVPGTGTDEQFF. The CDR3 nucleotides read TGTGCCTGGAGTGTACCGGGAACGGGCACCGATGAGCAGTTCTTC.

The V gene is TRBV13, the J gene TRBJ2-5, with TRBD2 identical over 10 bases. The CDR3 is made up of 14 amino acids. Germline lookup yields CDR1 PRHDT and CDR2 FYEKMQ (reference sequence). V lost 5 bases, J lost 4 bases, and 4 bases stayed unmatched. CDR3 coding DNA: TGTGCCAGCAGCCCGAGGACTAGCGGAGAGACCCAGTACTTC. Amino acids: CASSPRTSGETQYF.

This sequence joins TRBV30 and TRBJ2-2; 8 bases fit TRBD1. The CDR3 length is 12 residues. V trimming: 8 bases; J trimming: 3 bases; junction bases outside the gene matches: 2. Per germline, CDR1 GTSNPN and CDR2 SVGIG (reference sequence). CDR3 nucleotide sequence: TGTGCCCGGGACAGGCACACCGGGGAGCTGTTTTTT. It codes for CARDRHTGELFF.

The rearrangement joins TRBV18 to TRBJ2-7; the match to TRBD2 covers 10 bases. Germline CDR1 is KGHSH and CDR2 is LQKENI. V was clipped by 6 bases and J by 2 bases; unmatched bases: 7. This CDR3 comprises 15 residues. Written as DNA, the CDR3 is TGTGCCAGCTCCCCTAGCGGGAGCTCGCCCTACGAGCAGTACTTC. Protein product: CASSPSGSSPYEQYF.

V and J are TRBV6-5 and TRBJ1-1; D possibly corresponds to TRBD1 (6 bases). CDR1 is MNHEY, CDR2 SVGAGI, per germline. This CDR3 is 14 amino acids long. Trimming pared 2 bases from V and 8 bases from J, leaving 15 bases between. For the CDR3, the DNA is TGTGCCAGCAGTTACAGGGGGGGTTATATAGAAGCTTTCTTT. Protein: CASSYRGGYIEAFF.

This clone has more than one count but fewer than ten. The J gene is TRBJ2-7, the V gene TRBV9; 10 nucleotides match TRBD1. The CDR3 consists of 15 residues. The germline V gene has CDR1 SGDLS and CDR2 YYNGEE. J lost 5 bases, V lost 3 bases, and 8 bases had no gene match. As DNA, the CDR3 is TGTGCCAGCAGCGCGAGGGACAGGGGATTTAACGAGCAGTACTTC. Amino acid sequence: CASSARDRGFNEQYF.

The table lists this clone with a few counts. The chain couples TRBV27 to TRBJ1-5; TRBD1 matches 7 bases. The V gene end was trimmed by 0 bases and the J gene end by 7 bases; junction bases not matched to a gene: 6. Germline-derived CDR1 and CDR2 are MNHEY and SMNVEV (reference sequence). The CDR3 is 15 amino acids. The DNA for the CDR3 is TGTGCCAGCAGTTTATCTACAGGGGCAGGGCAGCCCCAGCATTTT. This encodes CASSLSTGAGQPQHF.

The chain is built from TRBV2 and TRBJ1-1, with 8 nucleotides matching TRBD1. The ends lost 7 bases at V and 5 bases at J; junction bases unmatched: 0. The CDR3 is 11 amino acids. CDR1 is SNHLY, CDR2 FYNNEI, per germline. CDR3 region: CASNRGTEAFF. In DNA, the CDR3 is TGTGCCAGCAACAGGGGGACTGAAGCTTTCTTT.

This clone showed up many times. CDR3 nucleotides: TGTGCCAGCAGCTTAGGCAACTATGCGCAGTATTTT. This encodes CASSLGNYAQYF. The genes are TRBV11-3 and TRBJ2-3, with D unresolved. V shed 1 base and J shed 10 bases, with 9 bases lying between them. Looked up from germline, CDR1 is SGHNT and CDR2 is YENEEA. The CDR3 has 12 residues. Full variable domain (missing parts from reference TRBV11-3 and TRBJ2-3): EAGVVQSPRYKIIEKKQPVAFWCNPISGHNTLYWYLQNLGQGPELLIRYENEEAVDDSQLPKDRFSAERLKGVDSTLKIQPAELGDSAVYLCASSLGNYAQYFGPGTRLTVL.

This clone came up a few times. The rearrangement uses TRBV4-1 and TRBJ2-1; D is possibly TRBD1 (5 bases). CDR3 length equals 15 residues. V gave up 1 base and J gave up 6 bases, with 13 bases separating them. Germline assignment: CDR1 MGHRA and CDR2 YSYEKL. Here the CDR3 DNA reads TGCGCCAGCAGCCAAGTTGGCTGGCAGGGCAATGAGCAGTTCTTC. Translated: CASSQVGWQGNEQFF.

This clone was observed a handful of times. The rearrangement uses TRBV2 and TRBJ2-7; D remains ambiguous. The length of the CDR3 is 12 residues. Germline values: CDR1 SNHLY, CDR2 FYNNEI. Trimming stripped 10 bases from V and 2 bases from J, with 12 bases between. The CDR3 reads CATTKPTYEQYF. The CDR3 nucleotides are TGTGCCACCACCAAACCGACCTACGAGCAGTACTTC.

The chain is built from TRBV29-1 and TRBJ2-1, with 8 bases that match TRBD1. CDR1 is SQVTM, CDR2 ANQGSEA, per germline. The CDR3 is 15 amino acids. V lost 2 bases to trimming and J lost 6 bases; unmatched junction nucleotides: 9. CDR3 sequence reads: CSVEPDRAFSNEQFF. CDR3 DNA sequence: TGCAGCGTTGAACCGGACAGGGCCTTCTCCAATGAGCAGTTCTTC.

The chain uses TRBV4-3 and TRBJ2-7, with D possibly TRBD1 on 6 matching bases. The CDR3 is 16 residues long. Trimming removed 4 bases at V and 1 base at J, with 17 bases between. Germline CDR1 LGHNA, CDR2 YSLEER. CDR3 region: CASSPGHRVGSYEQYF. The CDR3 nucleotides read TGCGCCAGCAGCCCGGGTCACAGGGTTGGGTCCTACGAGCAGTACTTC.

This clone was counted a few times. The V call is TRBV28, the J call TRBJ2-1, with 9 positions matching TRBD2. V lost 3 bases and J lost 9; bases outside the gene matches: 0. Germline V gene lookup returns CDR1 MDHEN and CDR2 SYDVKM. This CDR3 spans 12 amino acids. This chain's CDR3 is CASSLTSGEQFF. DNA for the CDR3: TGTGCCAGCAGTTTGACTAGCGGTGAGCAGTTCTTC. The full variable domain, completed using reference TRBV28 and TRBJ2-1, is DVKVTQSSRYLVKRTGEKVFLECVQDMDHENMFWYRQDPGLGLRLIYFSYDVKMKEKGDIPEGYSVSREKKERFSLILESASTNQTSMYLCASSLTSGEQFFGPGTRLTVL.

V and J are TRBV6-5 and TRBJ2-7; the D gene is possibly TRBD2 (5 bases). This CDR3 has 13 amino acids. Trimming shortened V by 5 bases and J by 3 bases, and 11 bases separated the two germline ends. The germline V gene has CDR1 MNHEY and CDR2 SVGAGI. The DNA for the CDR3 is TGTGCCAGCAGTATGGGGAGATTCTACGAGCAGTACTTC. As protein: CASSMGRFYEQYF.

This clone was picked up one time. V gene TRBV9 combines with J gene TRBJ1-5; 9 bases are a match to TRBD1. The CDR3 runs to 15 residues. Germline assignment: CDR1 SGDLS and CDR2 YYNGEE. Trimming took 3 bases from V and 6 from J; bases not matched to a gene: 7. CDR3 sequence: CASSAEGTGTQPQHF. The DNA of the CDR3 is TGTGCCAGCAGCGCGGAAGGGACAGGGACTCAGCCCCAGCATTTT.

The chain is built from TRBV9 and TRBJ2-7; tentative D call: TRBD1 (5 bases). Germline CDR1 and CDR2: SGDLS and YYNGEE. The CDR3 totals 13 residues. V lost 0 bases to trimming and J lost 5 bases, with 9 bases between them. The CDR3 sequence: CASSVGLGDEQYF. The CDR3 nucleotides read TGTGCCAGCAGCGTAGGGCTAGGGGACGAGCAGTACTTC.

This clone was detected a few times. The chain combines TRBV6-4 with TRBJ2-1, with D unclear. The V gene's germline CDR1 is MRHNA and CDR2 SNTAGT. The V end was cut by 4 bases, the J end by 6 bases, with 4 bases between. The CDR3 consists of 11 residues. For the CDR3, the DNA is TGTGCCAGCAGTGTGGGCAATGAGCAGTTCTTC. Its protein product is CASSVGNEQFF.

This clone was seen a few times. This chain connects TRBV5-4 to TRBJ2-7; 8 bases match TRBD1. The trim removed 3 bases at V and 5 bases at J, leaving 1 base unmatched. The germline V gene encodes CDR1 SGHNT and CDR2 YYREEE (reference sequence). This CDR3 region has 12 residues. The CDR3 sequence: CASSWTGNEQYF. In nucleotides, the CDR3 is TGTGCCAGCAGCTGGACAGGGAACGAGCAGTACTTC. The full variable domain, in which reference TRBV5-4 and TRBJ2-7 provide the parts outside the CDR3, is ETGVTQSPTHLIKTRGQQVTLRCSSQSGHNTVSWYQQALGQGPQFIFQYYREEENGRGNFPPRFSGLQFPNYSSELNVNALELDDSALYLCASSWTGNEQYFGPGTRLTVT.

This clone has more than one count but fewer than ten. The chain combines TRBV5-4 with TRBJ1-3; D remains ambiguous. CDR3 length: 16 amino acids. Looked up from germline, CDR1 is SGHNT and CDR2 is YYREEE (reference sequence). V shed 2 bases and J shed 6 bases, with 18 bases lying between them. The CDR3 nucleotides read TGTGCCAGCAGCTTACACTCTCGGTCCCGCGAAAACACCATATATTTT. Its translation: CASSLHSRSRENTIYF.

The chain joins TRBV2 to TRBJ2-6; D ambiguous. CDR1 is SNHLY and CDR2 is FYNNEI in the germline V gene. V lost 6 bases to trimming and J lost 12 bases, with 9 bases between them. The CDR3 runs 11 residues. The CDR3 here is CASSSPIVLTF. CDR3 DNA: TGTGCCAGCAGCTCCCCCATCGTCCTGACTTTC.

The chain is built from TRBV29-1 and TRBJ2-2, with D perhaps assigned TRBD1 or TRBD2 (6 bases each). Trimming removed 5 bases from V and 5 bases from J, with 9 bases in between. CDR1 and CDR2 from the germline V gene are SQVTM and ANQGSEA. This CDR3 contains 12 residues. CDR3 in amino acids: CSVIGGTGELFF. Here the CDR3 DNA reads TGCAGCGTTATAGGGGGGACCGGGGAGCTGTTTTTT.

The chain uses TRBV5-1 and TRBJ2-7; 8 nucleotides match TRBD1. There are 13 residues in the CDR3. From germline, CDR1 is SGHRS and CDR2 YFSETQ. V trimming: 4 bases; J trimming: 2 bases; junction bases outside the gene matches: 2. This CDR3 is CASSETGAYEQYF. The CDR3 DNA reads TGCGCCAGCAGCGAGACAGGGGCCTACGAGCAGTACTTC.

The chain has TRBV11-2 and TRBJ1-1, with 7 bases identical to TRBD1. The CDR3 is 17 residues long. The germline V gene encodes CDR1 SGHAT and CDR2 FQNNGV. Losses at the gene ends were 6 bases for V and 6 bases for J; bases not matched to a gene: 19. CDR3 region: CASRPIKQGPFEAEAFF. The CDR3 bases are TGTGCCAGCAGGCCCATCAAACAGGGGCCCTTCGAGGCTGAAGCTTTCTTT.

Only a few counts were recorded for this clone. The chain has TRBV29-1 and TRBJ1-1; D is perhaps TRBD1 (6 bases). With 8 bases removed from V and 0 bases from J, the gap between germline ends came to 13 bases. Germline values: CDR1 SQVTM, CDR2 ANQGSEA. The length of the CDR3 is 13 residues. CDR3 region: CSLSGTLNTEAFF. The CDR3 DNA reads as TGCAGCTTATCCGGGACATTGAACACTGAAGCTTTCTTT.